Following are 28 T cell receptor beta chains from one sample sequenced in a study of blood T cell repertoires in COVID-19. The protocol was immunoSEQ multiplex PCR, while the TCRdb copy is restricted to in-frame clones and leaves out a portion. The table shows roughly 40,000 clones, with about 85% occurring only once. Sequenced input: peripheral blood. These receptors all stem from a woman aged 70 to 79 in a cohort sampled during active COVID-19.

CDR3 DNA sequence: TGTGCCAGCAGTTACTTGGACAGGGTGGGCTCACCCCTCCACTTT. Encoded protein: CASSYLDRVGSPLHF. The chain carries TRBV6-6 and TRBJ1-6, with TRBD1 identical over 8 bases. Per the germline V gene, CDR1 is MNHNY and CDR2 is SVGAGI (reference sequence). The CDR3 loop spans 15 amino acids. Losses at the gene ends were 1 base for V and 10 bases for J; bases not matched to a gene: 6.

This sequence joins TRBV5-5 and TRBJ2-1, with a weak D call TRBD1 (5 bases). From germline, CDR1 is SGHKS and CDR2 YYEKEE (reference sequence). The V and J ends lost 5 bases and 6 bases respectively, with 18 bases between them. CDR3 length: 15 amino acids. Written as DNA, the CDR3 is TGTGCCAGCAGTTATGAACAGGTAACGGGCAATGAGCAGTTCTTC. It translates to CASSYEQVTGNEQFF.

This clone was seen a handful of times. This chain links TRBV2 with TRBJ2-7, with 14 bases lining up with TRBD2. The CDR3 covers 18 residues. V was pared by 7 bases and J by 0 bases, with 11 bases of the junction left unmatched. Germline CDR1 is SNHLY and CDR2 is FYNNEI. The CDR3 coding sequence is TGTGCCAGCACCAACGCGGGACTAGCGGGAGAAGGCTCCTACGAGCAGTACTTC. It specifies CASTNAGLAGEGSYEQYF.

This sequence joins TRBV28 and TRBJ2-5; 7 positions agree with TRBD1. CDR3 length: 13 amino acids. Germline V CDR1 and CDR2: MDHEN, SYDVKM. The ends lost 7 bases at V and 7 bases at J; junction bases unmatched: 9. The CDR3 spells CASTQGDLGTQYF. In DNA, the CDR3 is TGTGCCAGCACCCAGGGGGATTTGGGGACCCAGTACTTC. Full variable domain (missing parts from reference TRBV28 and TRBJ2-5): DVKVTQSSRYLVKRTGEKVFLECVQDMDHENMFWYRQDPGLGLRLIYFSYDVKMKEKGDIPEGYSVSREKKERFSLILESASTNQTSMYLCASTQGDLGTQYFGPGTRLLVL.

The rearrangement joins TRBV5-1 to TRBJ2-7; 9 nucleotides agree with TRBD1. This CDR3 contains 17 residues. V lost 1 base to trimming and J lost 2 bases; unmatched junction nucleotides: 10. The V gene's germline CDR1 is SGHRS and CDR2 YFSETQ. CDR3 loop: CASSLSRRTGATYEQYF. DNA for the CDR3: TGCGCCAGCAGCTTGAGTCGTAGGACAGGGGCAACCTACGAGCAGTACTTC.

J is TRBJ2-2 and V is TRBV18; 7 nucleotides align to TRBD2. J gave up 1 base and V 6 bases, and 11 bases lay outside the gene matches. The germline V gene encodes CDR1 KGHSH and CDR2 LQKENI. The CDR3 spans 17 residues. This chain's CDR3 is CASSPGVQRGNTGELFF. CDR3 in DNA: TGTGCCAGCTCCCCCGGGGTCCAGCGGGGGAACACCGGGGAGCTGTTTTTT.

This chain joins TRBV5-5 and TRBJ2-3; 8 bases match TRBD2. Germline V gene lookup returns CDR1 SGHKS and CDR2 YYEKEE (reference sequence). J lost 6 bases, V lost 3 bases, and 15 bases had no gene match. This CDR3 contains 17 residues. The CDR3 sequence: CASSSGPAGRAGDTQYF. The CDR3 DNA sequence: TGTGCCAGCAGCTCGGGCCCGGCCGGGAGGGCCGGCGATACGCAGTATTTT.

CDR3 nucleotides: TGTGCCAGTAGCGCAGGGGCCTACGAGCAGTACTTC. Amino acid sequence: CASSAGAYEQYF. The V and J genes are TRBV19 and TRBJ2-7, with D possibly being TRBD1 (6 bases). The CDR3 runs 12 residues. Trimming removed 6 bases at V and 2 bases at J, with 8 bases between. Germline CDR1 reads LNHDA; CDR2 reads SQIVND (reference sequence).

The rearrangement links TRBV27 to TRBJ2-7, with D perhaps TRBD2 (6 bases). Per germline, CDR1 MNHEY and CDR2 SMNVEV (reference sequence). V lost 8 bases and J lost 2, with 19 bases in between. The length of the CDR3 is 15 residues. CDR3 nucleotides: TGTGCCAGCGCGGCGATGGAGGGAGTACCCTACGAGCAGTACTTC. Translation gives CASAAMEGVPYEQYF.

The genes are TRBV2 and TRBJ1-2, with a weak D call TRBD1 (6 bases). Germline CDR1 reads SNHLY; CDR2 reads FYNNEI. This CDR3 region has 12 residues. The germline V and J ends were trimmed by 8 bases and 4 bases, with 11 bases remaining between them. Written as DNA, the CDR3 is TGTGCCAGCCAGGGACAATCCTATGGCTACACCTTC. It codes for CASQGQSYGYTF.

The chain carries TRBV5-1 and TRBJ2-3, with TRBD2 matching 7 bases. The V gene's germline CDR1 is SGHRS and CDR2 YFSETQ. The CDR3 runs 16 residues. Losses at the gene ends were 6 bases for V and 3 bases for J; bases not matched to a gene: 13. The CDR3 spells CASNHRSGMVTDTQYF. The CDR3 DNA is TGCGCCAGCAACCACCGGAGCGGGATGGTTACAGATACGCAGTATTTT.

The DNA of the CDR3 is TGCAGCGTCGTTAGCGGGTTCTCCTACAATGAGCAGTTCTTC. The encoded protein is CSVVSGFSYNEQFF. This chain uses TRBV29-1 with TRBJ2-1; 7 bases line up with TRBD2. Germline trimming cut 6 bases from V and 0 bases from J; bases unmatched to any gene: 5. This CDR3 contains 14 residues. The germline gives CDR1 SQVTM, CDR2 ANQGSEA.

The chain is built from TRBV3-1 (or the pseudogene TRBV3-2) and TRBJ2-3; 12 bases align to TRBD2. V dropped 4 bases and J dropped 5; count of bases not matched to a gene: 10. Germline V gene data show CDR1 as LGHDT and CDR2 as YNNKEL (reference sequence). This CDR3 is built from 17 residues. The CDR3 coding sequence is TGTGCCAGCAGCCCGAAAATACTAGCGGGAGGTGGAGATACGCAGTATTTT. It translates to CASSPKILAGGGDTQYF.

This chain uses TRBV24-1 with TRBJ1-1; the match to TRBD1 covers 7 bases. Unmatched junction bases numbered 9, after V lost 11 bases and J lost 1 base. The CDR3 runs 14 residues. Germline loops: CDR1 KGHDR, CDR2 SFDVKD. The CDR3 region is CASRGGQANTEAFF. The CDR3 nucleotides are TGTGCCAGCCGAGGAGGACAGGCGAACACTGAAGCTTTCTTT.

This clone qualifies as medium-sized (0.01 to 0.1%). This chain joins TRBV4-1 and TRBJ2-1; 10 positions agree with TRBD2. CDR1 and CDR2 from the germline V gene are MGHRA and YSYEKL. The CDR3 is made up of 16 amino acids. V trimming: 2 bases; J trimming: 8 bases; junction bases outside the gene matches: 9. The CDR3 protein is CASSQTTQAGGHEQFF. The CDR3 region has the DNA TGCGCCAGCAGCCAAACCACTCAAGCGGGAGGGCATGAGCAGTTCTTC.

The V gene is TRBV28, the J gene TRBJ2-7; 12 bases map to TRBD2. This CDR3 region has 14 residues. V trimming: 6 bases; J trimming: 4 bases; junction bases outside the gene matches: 4. Germline-derived CDR1 and CDR2 are MDHEN and SYDVKM. This chain's CDR3 is CASRLAGGPYEQYF. The CDR3 DNA reads TGTGCCAGCAGGCTAGCGGGAGGGCCGTACGAGCAGTACTTC.

The chain combines TRBV3-1 (or the pseudogene TRBV3-2) with TRBJ2-7, with TRBD2 matching over 10 bases. With V trimmed by 2 bases and J by 3 bases, 7 bases remained unmatched. Germline assignment: CDR1 LGHDT and CDR2 YNNKEL (reference sequence). The CDR3 has 16 residues. This CDR3 is CASSQPKAGGFYEQYF. The CDR3 DNA sequence: TGTGCCAGCAGCCAACCGAAAGCGGGAGGGTTCTACGAGCAGTACTTC.

As concerns this clone: Other nucleotide sequences from this sample produce the same CDR3. The chain's CDR3 is CASSLGDRVSYEQYF. The CDR3 bases are TGTGCCAGCAGCTTGGGGGACAGGGTCTCCTACGAGCAGTACTTC. V is TRBV5-6 and J is TRBJ2-7; TRBD1 matches 9 bases. The CDR3 is 15 amino acids. The trim removed 0 bases at V and 0 bases at J, leaving 1 base unmatched. Germline values: CDR1 SGHDT, CDR2 YYEEEE.

The chain recombines TRBV4-1 with TRBJ2-5, with 9 positions matching TRBD2. From germline, CDR1 is MGHRA and CDR2 YSYEKL. CDR3 size: 15 residues. The junction had 3 bases not matched to a gene; V was cut back by 4 bases and J by 0 bases. CDR3 in amino acids: CASSPRLADQETQYF. The CDR3 DNA is TGCGCCAGCAGCCCACGACTAGCGGACCAAGAGACCCAGTACTTC.

This chain connects TRBV29-1 to TRBJ1-3; 7 bases align to TRBD1. The CDR3 is 14 amino acids. Germline CDR1 SQVTM, CDR2 ANQGSEA. V lost 6 bases and J lost 4; bases outside the gene matches: 9. CDR3 DNA: TGCAGCGTCGTTGTCCCGGGACAGGGAAACACCATATATTTT. It codes for CSVVVPGQGNTIYF.

The V gene is TRBV7-8, the J gene TRBJ2-1; D is undetermined. The V and J ends lost 1 base and 8 bases respectively, with 12 bases between them. This CDR3 comprises 14 residues. Looked up from germline, CDR1 is SGHVS and CDR2 is FQNEAQ. CDR3 region: CASSLGAPSDEQFF. The DNA for the CDR3 is TGTGCCAGCAGCTTAGGCGCGCCGAGCGATGAGCAGTTCTTC.

The chain joins TRBV3-1 (or the pseudogene TRBV3-2) to TRBJ2-5, with TRBD1 matching 11 bases. After removal of 1 base from V and 5 bases from J, the junction contained 0 bases not matched to a gene. CDR3 length: 14 amino acids. CDR1 and CDR2 (germline): LGHDT, YNNKEL (reference sequence). CDR3 sequence (DNA): TGTGCCAGCAGCCAAGGGACAGGGGGCGAGACCCAGTACTTC. Translating gives CASSQGTGGETQYF.

This chain joins TRBV7-5 and TRBJ2-3; the D call in the table, TRBD2, was not verified against the DNA. TRBV7-5 counts as a pseudogene. The CDR3 is 13 residues long. CDR3 sequence reads: CARSLPGRDTQYF. In DNA form, the CDR3 reads TGTGCCAGAAGCTTACCCGGGAGAGATACGCAGTATTTT.

This sequence joins TRBV11-3 and TRBJ1-1, with 10 bases matching TRBD1. V gave up 8 bases and J gave up 0 bases; unmatched junction bases: 0. Germline assignment: CDR1 SGHNT and CDR2 YENEEA. This CDR3 comprises 13 residues. CDR3 residues: CASGQGVNTEAFF. DNA for the CDR3: TGTGCCAGCGGACAGGGGGTGAACACTGAAGCTTTCTTT.

The chain has TRBV5-1 and TRBJ1-1; D not certain. V lost 0 bases to trimming and J lost 4 bases, with 7 bases between them. This CDR3 spans 13 amino acids. Looked up from germline, CDR1 is SGHRS and CDR2 is YFSETQ. The CDR3, as DNA: TGCGCCAGCAGCTTGGCGGAGGTCACTGAAGCTTTCTTT. Translating it yields CASSLAEVTEAFF.

The chain couples TRBV19 to TRBJ2-7; maybe TRBD1 (5 bases). The CDR3 extends over 13 amino acids. Germline assignment: CDR1 LNHDA and CDR2 SQIVND (reference sequence). The V end was cut by 6 bases, the J end by 3 bases, with 12 bases between. The CDR3 region has the DNA TGTGCCAGTAGCTATGGACAAAGCTACGAGCAGTACTTC. As protein: CASSYGQSYEQYF.

The rearrangement joins TRBV28 to TRBJ1-2; D is unresolved. The germline CDR1 and CDR2 sequences are MDHEN and SYDVKM. The CDR3 length is 16 residues. With 6 bases removed from V and 0 bases from J, the gap between germline ends came to 17 bases. In nucleotides, the CDR3 is TGTGCCAGCAGGACTAACGCACCGTCTTCTAACTATGGCTACACCTTC. It specifies CASRTNAPSSNYGYTF.

The rearrangement uses TRBV10-3 and TRBJ2-7, with TRBD1 matching over 9 bases. Germline assignment: CDR1 ENHRY and CDR2 SYGVKD. The CDR3 has 13 amino acids. V gave up 10 bases and J gave up 2 bases; unmatched junction bases: 6. The CDR3 DNA sequence: TGTGCCACTAGGGGGACAGGGCCCTACGAGCAGTACTTC. It is translated as CATRGTGPYEQYF.